The 27 T cell receptor beta chains below were found in one sample sequenced in a study of response to subunit inactivated influenza vaccine. TCRdb redid the calling of the RT-PCR reads with MiXCR, one entry per CDR3 protein. The sample consists of about 800,000 distinct CDR3 sequences, less than 25% of them appearing once. Sequencing was performed on PBMCs from blood, taken roughly 5 days after vaccination. These TCRs come from a man over 45 who received an inactivated influenza vaccine.

This clonotype has just a few counts. The chain is built from TRBV20-1 and TRBJ1-2; the match to TRBD1 covers 8 bases. The V gene's germline CDR1 is DFQATT and CDR2 SNEGSKA (reference sequence). The junction had 15 bases not matched to a gene; V was cut back by 1 base and J by 2 bases. The length of the CDR3 is 18 residues. CDR3 loop: CSARGTLGQETQNYGYTF. The CDR3 DNA follows: TGCAGTGCTAGAGGGACCCTGGGACAGGAGACACAAAACTATGGCTACACCTTC.

The CDR3 region is CASSTWDRANYEQYF. The CDR3, as DNA: TGTGCCAGCAGCACCTGGGACAGGGCGAACTACGAGCAGTACTTC. The chain links TRBV5-6 to TRBJ2-7, with 9 bases lining up with TRBD1. CDR1 and CDR2 from the germline V gene are SGHDT and YYEEEE. CDR3 length: 15 amino acids. V shed 4 bases, J shed 3 bases, and the junction held 8 bases outside the gene matches.

The V and J genes are TRBV20-1 and TRBJ1-1, with D possibly matching TRBD1 (6 bases). Germline V gene sequence: CDR1 DFQATT, CDR2 SNEGSKA (reference sequence). Trimming cost V 2 bases and J 11 bases, with 21 bases left between them. The CDR3 consists of 14 residues. The DNA of the CDR3 is TGCAGTGCTAGAAAAAAACAGGGACCTGGGTTTGCTTTCTTT. This sequence encodes CSARKKQGPGFAFF.

This clonotype was seen more than once but under ten times. The rearrangement uses TRBV5-6 and TRBJ1-1; TRBD1 might be the D (6 bases). This CDR3 contains 12 residues. Germline assignment: CDR1 SGHDT and CDR2 YYEEEE. V lost 7 bases to trimming and J lost 6 bases, with 13 bases between them. CDR3 sequence (DNA): TGTGCCAGCGGGTCGGGGGGCGCTGAAGCTTTCTTT. Protein product: CASGSGGAEAFF.

There are many counts of this clonotype. The chain joins TRBV12-3 or TRBV12-4 to TRBJ2-5; 8 nucleotides align to TRBD2. The CDR3 consists of 16 residues. Trimming removed 4 bases from V and 7 bases from J; junction bases left unmatched: 14. CDR3 protein: CASSSVGAGGVWTQYF. DNA of the CDR3: TGTGCCAGCAGTTCGGTGGGCGCGGGGGGCGTTTGGACCCAGTACTTC.

Here the CDR3 DNA reads TGTGCCAGCAGCGTACCCAGGGGGCAGAGCACAGATACGCAGTATTTT. Translation: CASSVPRGQSTDTQYF. The V call is TRBV9, the J call TRBJ2-3, with TRBD1 matching over 8 bases. The CDR3 consists of 16 residues. Germline V CDR1 and CDR2: SGDLS, YYNGEE. J gave up 0 bases and V 1 base, and 4 bases lay outside the gene matches. The full variable domain, with the rest looked up from reference TRBV9 and TRBJ2-3, is DSGVTQTPKHLITATGQRVTLRCSPRSGDLSVYWYQQSLDQGLQFLIQYYNGEERAKGNILERFSAQQFPDLHSELNLSSLELGDSALYFCASSVPRGQSTDTQYFGPGTRLTVL.

Ten or more counts support this clonotype. V usage is TRBV5-1 and J usage is TRBJ2-7; tentative D call: TRBD1 (6 bases). CDR1 is SGHRS and CDR2 is YFSETQ in the germline V gene. The CDR3 has 14 amino acids. Trimming cost V 0 bases and J 4 bases, with 11 bases left between them. CDR3 in DNA: TGCGCCAGCAGCTTGGATATTACAGGGTACGAGCAGTACTTC. It specifies CASSLDITGYEQYF.

This clonotype was counted between two and nine times. The chain couples TRBV12-3 or TRBV12-4 to TRBJ2-7, with 11 bases matching TRBD2. This CDR3 has 15 residues. The ends lost 6 bases at V and 5 bases at J; junction bases unmatched: 9. CDR3 sequence reads: CASSPRTSGYDEQYF. For the CDR3, the DNA is TGTGCCAGCAGCCCTCGGACTAGCGGGTACGACGAGCAGTACTTC.

The chain is built from TRBV2 and TRBJ2-1; D not resolved. From germline, CDR1 is SNHLY and CDR2 FYNNEI. CDR3 size: 13 residues. With 3 bases removed from V and 8 bases from J, the gap between germline ends came to 11 bases. The DNA for the CDR3 is TGTGCCAGCAGTGAGGACCTCCCCGATGAGCAGTTCTTC. Residues: CASSEDLPDEQFF.

This clonotype was observed at least ten times. The gene calls are TRBV7-2 and TRBJ2-7; no clear D. In germline, CDR1 is SGHTA, CDR2 FQGNSA. The CDR3 runs to 16 residues. V was pared by 2 bases and J by 1 base, with 15 bases between. CDR3 in amino acids: CASSLSSPTYSYEQYF. DNA of the CDR3: TGTGCCAGCAGCTTAAGCAGTCCTACCTATTCCTACGAGCAGTACTTC.

In this sample, this clonotype turned up a few times. This rearrangement joins TRBV20-1 to TRBJ2-3, with TRBD2 matching over 10 bases. The V segment lost 6 bases and the J segment 1 base; nucleotides outside the gene matches: 7. Germline-derived CDR1 and CDR2 are DFQATT and SNEGSKA (reference sequence). CDR3 length: 15 residues. The CDR3 nucleotides read TGCAGTGCCACGACCGGGACTAGCGGCACAGATACGCAGTATTTT. This gives the protein CSATTGTSGTDTQYF.

V and J are TRBV25-1 and TRBJ2-5; D is undetermined. CDR3 size: 14 residues. Germline CDR1 reads MGHDK; CDR2 reads SYGVNS. Trimming removed 3 bases at V and 5 bases at J, with 13 bases between. This CDR3 reads CASSDPIMMETQYF. CDR3 nucleotide sequence: TGTGCCAGCAGTGATCCCATAATGATGGAGACCCAGTACTTC.

The chain recombines TRBV15 with TRBJ2-7, with unresolved D. CDR3 length equals 15 residues. CDR1 and CDR2 (germline): LNHNV, YYDKDF (reference sequence). With 0 bases removed from V and 4 bases from J, the gap between germline ends came to 13 bases. The CDR3 loop is CATSRDTGRMYEQYF. In DNA, the CDR3 is TGTGCCACCAGCAGAGATACTGGCAGAATGTACGAGCAGTACTTC.

The rearrangement uses TRBV12-3 or TRBV12-4 and TRBJ1-1, with TRBD1 as a possible D gene (5 bases). The CDR3 has 13 amino acids. The V and J ends lost 6 bases and 2 bases respectively, with 10 bases between them. The CDR3 loop reads CASSPRANTEAFF. The CDR3 region has the DNA TGTGCCAGCAGCCCCAGGGCCAACACTGAAGCTTTCTTT.

This clonotype was seen a few times. The chain links TRBV12-3 or TRBV12-4 to TRBJ2-7, with a weak D call TRBD1 (6 bases). The CDR3 consists of 13 residues. The V end was cut by 6 bases, the J end by 4 bases, with 13 bases between. The CDR3 sequence: CASSNRDIYEQYF. The CDR3, as DNA: TGTGCCAGCAGCAACAGGGATATATACGAGCAGTACTTC.

The chain combines TRBV2 with TRBJ1-2; TRBD1 is a possible D gene (6 bases). The CDR3 runs to 14 residues. Trimming left V 9 bases short and J 8 bases short, with 22 bases between. Germline CDR1 SNHLY, CDR2 FYNNEI. The CDR3 DNA reads TGTGCCAGTATGGGGCCAGGGGCCCTGGAGGGCTACACCTTC. As protein: CASMGPGALEGYTF.

The V and J genes are TRBV20-1 and TRBJ2-5; D not resolved. The CDR3 length is 13 residues. CDR1 and CDR2 from the germline V gene are DFQATT and SNEGSKA (reference sequence). V was trimmed by 0 bases and J by 5 bases, leaving 10 bases between them. CDR3 protein: CSARDPQRETQYF. The CDR3 region has the DNA TGCAGTGCTAGAGATCCACAGAGGGAGACCCAGTACTTC.

In nucleotides, the CDR3 is TGCGCCAGCAGCCATGGACAGAATCAGCCCCAGCATTTT. Amino acids: CASSHGQNQPQHF. The rearrangement uses TRBV4-3 and TRBJ1-5; TRBD1 is a possible D gene (6 bases). Germline V gives CDR1 LGHNA, CDR2 YSLEER. This CDR3 contains 13 residues. V dropped 3 bases and J dropped 4 bases, with 7 bases sitting between them.

This clonotype was detected only once. Without the conserved terminal phenylalanine or tryptophan, this CDR3 likely stems from a read error. This chain links TRBV20-1 with TRBJ1-6, with 10 bases identical to TRBD1. The CDR3 is 14 residues long. Trimming removed 5 bases from V and 5 bases from J; junction bases left unmatched: 3. Germline lookup yields CDR1 DFQATT and CDR2 SNEGSKA (reference sequence). The CDR3 DNA is TGCAGTGCTCCGGGACAGGGGAATAATTCACCCCTCCACCTT. Residues: CSAPGQGNNSPLHL.

This clonotype was picked up a small number of times. V and J are TRBV27 and TRBJ2-5, with 11 bases identical to TRBD1. V shed 6 bases, J shed 10 bases, and the junction held 13 bases outside the gene matches. This CDR3 contains 15 residues. CDR1 and CDR2 (germline): MNHEY, SMNVEV (reference sequence). The CDR3 sequence is CASSAWTGGEGDQYF. The CDR3, as DNA: TGTGCCAGCAGCGCTTGGACAGGGGGCGAAGGGGACCAGTACTTC.

The chain links TRBV20-1 to TRBJ2-7; TRBD1 matches 7 bases. Germline trimming cut 3 bases from V and 3 bases from J; bases unmatched to any gene: 8. Germline lookup yields CDR1 DFQATT and CDR2 SNEGSKA (reference sequence). The CDR3 is 14 amino acids. The CDR3 DNA is TGCAGTGCTAGGGGGACAGCGAGGCTCTACGAGCAGTACTTC. Its protein is CSARGTARLYEQYF.

The CDR3, as DNA: TGCGCCAGCAGCCCGTCGGGGACCACTAATGAAAAACTGTTTTTT. This gives the protein CASSPSGTTNEKLFF. The chain carries TRBV5-1 and TRBJ1-4; D is perhaps TRBD1 (5 bases). The CDR3 is made up of 15 amino acids. Between the trimmed V and J ends, which lost 4 bases and 2 bases, there was a span of 12 bases. Germline V CDR1 and CDR2: SGHRS, YFSETQ.

The V and J genes are TRBV20-1 and TRBJ2-7, with D hard to call. The length of the CDR3 is 15 residues. V shed 0 bases and J shed 0 bases, with 12 bases lying between them. Looked up from germline, CDR1 is DFQATT and CDR2 is SNEGSKA (reference sequence). CDR3 sequence reads: CSARDFQPSSYEQYF. Here the CDR3 DNA reads TGCAGTGCTAGAGATTTTCAGCCGAGCTCCTACGAGCAGTACTTC.

V and J are TRBV5-1 and TRBJ2-3, with D maybe TRBD2 (6 bases). This CDR3 has 14 amino acids. The V gene's germline CDR1 is SGHRS and CDR2 YFSETQ. Trimming shortened V by 7 bases and J by 1 base, and 13 bases separated the two germline ends. In nucleotides, the CDR3 is TGCGCCAGCTGCGGGGCGGCCTGCACAGATACGCAGTATTTT. It encodes CASCGAACTDTQYF.

The chain recombines TRBV7-8 with TRBJ2-1; TRBD2 agrees at 9 bases. The CDR3 runs to 13 residues. J was trimmed by 7 bases and V by 5 bases; bases with no gene match: 3. Germline loops: CDR1 SGHVS, CDR2 FQNEAQ. CDR3 sequence reads: CASSVSGRNEQFF. Here the CDR3 DNA reads TGTGCCAGCAGCGTTAGCGGGAGAAATGAGCAGTTCTTC.

The chain uses TRBV7-2 and TRBJ2-1, with D possibly being TRBD2 (6 bases). Trimming stripped 2 bases from V and 7 bases from J, with 15 bases between. Germline V gene data show CDR1 as SGHTA and CDR2 as FQGNSA. The CDR3 extends over 15 amino acids. In nucleotides, the CDR3 is TGTGCCAGCAGCTTATCGGGCGGGATGGGGAATGAGCAGTTCTTC. The encoded protein is CASSLSGGMGNEQFF.

The genes are TRBV27 and TRBJ1-1; 7 bases agree with TRBD1. CDR3 length equals 13 residues. Trimming cost V 8 bases and J 0 bases; bases outside gene matches: 3. CDR1 and CDR2 (germline): MNHEY, SMNVEV (reference sequence). The CDR3 region is CASDRDMNTEAFF. Written as DNA, the CDR3 is TGTGCCAGCGACAGGGACATGAACACTGAAGCTTTCTTT.